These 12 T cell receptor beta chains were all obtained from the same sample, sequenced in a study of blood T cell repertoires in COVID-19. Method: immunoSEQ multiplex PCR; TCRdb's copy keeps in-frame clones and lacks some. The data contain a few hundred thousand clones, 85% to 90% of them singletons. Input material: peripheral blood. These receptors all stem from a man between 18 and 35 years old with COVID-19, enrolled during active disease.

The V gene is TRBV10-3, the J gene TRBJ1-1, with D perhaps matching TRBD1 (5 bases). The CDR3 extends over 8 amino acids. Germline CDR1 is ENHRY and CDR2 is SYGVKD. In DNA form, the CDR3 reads TGTACCGACAGTGAAGCTTTCTTT. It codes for CTDSEAFF.

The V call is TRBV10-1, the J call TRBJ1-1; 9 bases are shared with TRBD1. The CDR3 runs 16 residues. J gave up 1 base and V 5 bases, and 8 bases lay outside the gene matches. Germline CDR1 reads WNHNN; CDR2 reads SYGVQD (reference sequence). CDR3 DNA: TGCGCCAGCAGTAAAACAGGGGGCCCTCAGAACACTGAAGCTTTCTTT. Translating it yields CASSKTGGPQNTEAFF.

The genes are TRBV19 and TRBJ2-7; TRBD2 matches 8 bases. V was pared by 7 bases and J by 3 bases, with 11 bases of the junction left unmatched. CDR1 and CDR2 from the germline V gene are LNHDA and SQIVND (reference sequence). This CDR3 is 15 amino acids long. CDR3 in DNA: TGTGCCAGTAAGCGGGGGCGGGGTGTTGACTACGAGCAGTACTTC. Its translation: CASKRGRGVDYEQYF.

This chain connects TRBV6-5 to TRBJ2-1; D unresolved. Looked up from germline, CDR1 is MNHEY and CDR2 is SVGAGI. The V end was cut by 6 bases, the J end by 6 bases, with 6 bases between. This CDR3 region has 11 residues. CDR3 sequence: CASRTSNEQFF. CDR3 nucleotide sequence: TGTGCCAGCAGGACAAGCAATGAGCAGTTCTTC.

The CDR3 nucleotides are TGTGCCAGCAGCTTAGTTCGGGGGAACACTGAAGCTTTCTTT. Translation gives CASSLVRGNTEAFF. The rearrangement joins TRBV11-2 to TRBJ1-1; D not resolved. Germline lookup yields CDR1 SGHAT and CDR2 FQNNGV. The CDR3 consists of 14 residues. Trimming stripped 1 base from V and 1 base from J, with 7 bases between.

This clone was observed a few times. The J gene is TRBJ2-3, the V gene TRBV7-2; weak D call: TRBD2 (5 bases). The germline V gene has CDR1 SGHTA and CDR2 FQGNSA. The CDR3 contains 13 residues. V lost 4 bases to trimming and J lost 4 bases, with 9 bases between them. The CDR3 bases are TGTGCCAGCAGCTCGCCGGGATCAGATACGCAGTATTTT. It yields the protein CASSSPGSDTQYF.

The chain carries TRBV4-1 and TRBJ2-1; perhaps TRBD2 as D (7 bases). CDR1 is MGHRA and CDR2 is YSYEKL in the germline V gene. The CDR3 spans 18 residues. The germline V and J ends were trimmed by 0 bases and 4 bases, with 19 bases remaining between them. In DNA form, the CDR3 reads TGCGCCAGCAGCCAAGATGACACTTTGAGGGGGGGATACAATGAGCAGTTCTTC. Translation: CASSQDDTLRGGYNEQFF.

DNA for the CDR3: TGTGCCAGCAGTCTTCAGGGAAGTCGCTGGGATGGCTACACCTTC. It translates to CASSLQGSRWDGYTF. V is TRBV11-2 and J is TRBJ1-2; perhaps TRBD1 as D (5 bases). The CDR3 has 15 residues. Trimming removed 6 bases at V and 6 bases at J, with 20 bases between. Germline V gives CDR1 SGHAT, CDR2 FQNNGV.

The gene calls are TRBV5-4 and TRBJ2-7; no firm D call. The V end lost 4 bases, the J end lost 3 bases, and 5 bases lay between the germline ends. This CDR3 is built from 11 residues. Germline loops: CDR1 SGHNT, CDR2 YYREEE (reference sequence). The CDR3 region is CASSRGYEQYF. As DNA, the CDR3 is TGTGCCAGCAGCCGAGGCTACGAGCAGTACTTC. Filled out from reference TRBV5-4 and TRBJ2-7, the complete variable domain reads ETGVTQSPTHLIKTRGQQVTLRCSSQSGHNTVSWYQQALGQGPQFIFQYYREEENGRGNFPPRFSGLQFPNYSSELNVNALELDDSALYLCASSRGYEQYFGPGTRLTVT.

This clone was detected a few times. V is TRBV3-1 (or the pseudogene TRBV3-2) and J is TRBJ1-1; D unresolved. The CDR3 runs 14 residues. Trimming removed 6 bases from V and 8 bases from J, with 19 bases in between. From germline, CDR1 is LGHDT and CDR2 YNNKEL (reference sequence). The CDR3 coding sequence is TGTGCCAGCAGGGACTCGGACCTCCTCAACGAAGCTTTCTTT. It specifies CASRDSDLLNEAFF.

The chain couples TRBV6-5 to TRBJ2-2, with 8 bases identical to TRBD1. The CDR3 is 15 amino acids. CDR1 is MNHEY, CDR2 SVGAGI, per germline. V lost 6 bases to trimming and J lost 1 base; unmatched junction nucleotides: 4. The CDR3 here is CASRWTGLNTGELFF. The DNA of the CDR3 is TGTGCCAGCAGATGGACAGGGTTGAACACCGGGGAGCTGTTTTTT.

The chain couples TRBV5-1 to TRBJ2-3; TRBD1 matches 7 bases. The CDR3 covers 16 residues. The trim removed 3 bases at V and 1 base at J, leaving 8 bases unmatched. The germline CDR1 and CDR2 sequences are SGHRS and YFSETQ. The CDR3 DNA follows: TGCGCCAGCAGCTGGGAAGACAGGGTCGGCACAGATACGCAGTATTTT. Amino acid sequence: CASSWEDRVGTDTQYF.